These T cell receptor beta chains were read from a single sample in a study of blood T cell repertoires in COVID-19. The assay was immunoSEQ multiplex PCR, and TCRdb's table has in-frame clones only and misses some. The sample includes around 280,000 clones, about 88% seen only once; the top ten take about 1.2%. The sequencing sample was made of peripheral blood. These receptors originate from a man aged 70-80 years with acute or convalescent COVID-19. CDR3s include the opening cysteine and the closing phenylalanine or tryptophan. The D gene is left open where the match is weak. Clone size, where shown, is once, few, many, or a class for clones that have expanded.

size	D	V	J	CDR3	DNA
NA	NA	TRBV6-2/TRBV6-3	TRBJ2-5	CASSYVSSGQETQYF	TGTGCCAGCAGTTACGTTTCGAGCGGGCAAGAGACCCAGTACTTC
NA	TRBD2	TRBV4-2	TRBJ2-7	CASSQPVAGANYEQYF	TGTGCCAGCAGCCAGCCCGTAGCGGGGGCAAACTACGAGCAGTACTTC
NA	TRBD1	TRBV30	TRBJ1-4	CAWNHWQGQGGEKLFF	TGTGCCTGGAACCACTGGCAGGGACAGGGCGGAGAAAAACTGTTTTTT
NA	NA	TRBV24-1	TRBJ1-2	CATSDQTLGDYGYTF	TGTGCCACCAGTGACCAGACCCTGGGCGACTATGGCTACACCTTC
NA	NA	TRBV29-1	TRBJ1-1	CSVEVSGDTEAFF	TGCAGCGTTGAAGTTAGCGGTGACACTGAAGCTTTCTTT
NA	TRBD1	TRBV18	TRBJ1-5	CASSPDRGSNQPQHF	TGTGCCAGCTCCCCCGACAGGGGTAGCAATCAGCCCCAGCATTTT
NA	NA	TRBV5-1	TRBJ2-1	CASSLFQFYNEQFF	TGCGCCAGCAGCTTGTTTCAGTTTTACAATGAGCAGTTCTTC
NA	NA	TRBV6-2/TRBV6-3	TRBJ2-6	CASSYSSGVGGANVLTF	TGTGCCAGCAGTTACTCCTCAGGGGTCGGTGGGGCCAACGTCCTGACTTTC
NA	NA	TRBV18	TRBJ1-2	CASSPYEAKGDGYTF	TGTGCCAGCTCCCCGTACGAGGCAAAAGGAGATGGCTACACCTTC
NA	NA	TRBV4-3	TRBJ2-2	CASSQDPGSYPGELFF	TGCGCCAGCAGCCAAGATCCGGGAAGCTATCCCGGGGAGCTGTTTTTT
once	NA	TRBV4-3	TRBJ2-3	CASSQDSRGKGATQYF	TGCGCCAGCAGCCAAGACTCCCGGGGGAAGGGGGCTACGCAGTATTTT
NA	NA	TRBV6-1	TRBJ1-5	CASSEAGGQPQHF	TGTGCCAGCAGTGAAGCTGGAGGGCAGCCCCAGCATTTT
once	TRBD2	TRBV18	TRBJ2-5	CASSIAGGPQETQYF	TGTGCCAGCTCAATCGCGGGAGGGCCGCAAGAGACCCAGTACTTC
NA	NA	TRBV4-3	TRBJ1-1	CASSQDRGGTEAFF	TGCGCCAGCAGCCAAGATCGTGGGGGGACTGAAGCTTTCTTT
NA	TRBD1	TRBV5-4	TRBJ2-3	CASSFPGQVGDTDTQYF	TGTGCCAGCAGCTTCCCGGGACAGGTGGGGGACACAGATACGCAGTATTTT
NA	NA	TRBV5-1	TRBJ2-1	CASSLFTRRTNWKENEQFF	TGCGCCAGCAGCTTGTTTACTCGTAGGACAAACTGGAAGGAGAATGAGCAGTTCTTC
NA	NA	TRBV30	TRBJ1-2	CAWEGFYGYTF	TGTGCCTGGGAGGGGTTCTATGGCTACACCTTC
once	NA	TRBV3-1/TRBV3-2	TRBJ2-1	CASSTHNEQFF	TGTGCCAGCAGCACTCACAATGAGCAGTTCTTC
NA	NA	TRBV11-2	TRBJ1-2	CASSYTEFWVYTF	TGTGCCAGCAGCTATACAGAGTTCTGGGTCTACACCTTC
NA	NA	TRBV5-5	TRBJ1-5	CASSLAGRGQPQHF	TGTGCCAGCAGCTTGGCCGGCCGGGGTCAGCCCCAGCATTTT
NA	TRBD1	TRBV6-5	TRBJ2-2	CASRATGTSGELFF	TGTGCCAGCAGGGCGACAGGGACGTCCGGGGAGCTGTTTTTT
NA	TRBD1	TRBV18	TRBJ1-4	CASSPLDRGFEKLFF	TGTGCCAGCTCACCCCTCGACAGGGGTTTCGAAAAACTGTTTTTT
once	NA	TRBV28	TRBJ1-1	CASSLEVRTEAFF	TGTGCCAGCAGTTTAGAGGTTAGGACTGAAGCTTTCTTT
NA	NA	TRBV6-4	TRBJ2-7	CARRDRSGHEQYF	TGTGCCAGACGTGACCGAAGCGGCCACGAGCAGTACTTC
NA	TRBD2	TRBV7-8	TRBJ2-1	CASSLVLAGGGDNEQFF	TGTGCCAGCAGCTTAGTACTAGCGGGAGGGGGAGACAATGAGCAGTTCTTC
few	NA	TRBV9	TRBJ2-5	CASSAPGETQYF	TGTGCCAGCAGCGCTCCGGGGGAGACCCAGTACTTC